These 31 T cell receptor beta chains were sequenced from one sample in a study of blood T cell repertoires in COVID-19. Only in-frame clones appear in the TCRdb table, and some are missing; sequencing was by immunoSEQ multiplex PCR. The sample consists of 200,000 to 250,000 clones, 83% of them appearing once. Sequencing was performed on peripheral blood. The receptors stem from a woman in her forties or fifties with acute or convalescent COVID-19.

The chain links TRBV20-1 to TRBJ2-2, with TRBD1 matching 8 bases. CDR3 size: 14 residues. Germline V gives CDR1 DFQATT, CDR2 SNEGSKA (reference sequence). V trimming: 3 bases; J trimming: 2 bases; junction bases outside the gene matches: 2. The DNA of the CDR3 is TGCAGTGCTAGTACAGGGGGTAACACCGGGGAGCTGTTTTTT. Translating gives CSASTGGNTGELFF.

The CDR3 protein is CASSIASGDSYEQYF. In nucleotides, the CDR3 is TGTGCCAGTAGTATAGCTAGCGGAGACTCCTACGAGCAGTACTTC. The chain carries TRBV19 and TRBJ2-7, with 7 nucleotides matching TRBD2. The germline CDR1 and CDR2 sequences are LNHDA and SQIVND (reference sequence). This CDR3 has 15 residues. V lost 1 base, J lost 0 bases, and 3 bases stayed unmatched. The whole variable domain, remainder taken from reference TRBV19 and TRBJ2-7, is DGGITQSPKYLFRKEGQNVTLSCEQNLNHDAMYWYRQDPGQGLRLIYYSQIVNDFQKGDIAEGYSVSREKKESFPLTVTSAQKNPTAFYLCASSIASGDSYEQYFGPGTRLTVT.

J is TRBJ2-1 and V is TRBV29-1; 8 bases match TRBD2. Trimming at V came to 2 bases and at J to 0 bases, leaving 0 bases not matched to a gene. There are 14 residues in the CDR3. Germline V gives CDR1 SQVTM, CDR2 ANQGSEA. The CDR3 region is CSVETSGSYNEQFF. CDR3 bases: TGCAGCGTTGAAACTAGCGGCTCCTACAATGAGCAGTTCTTC.

The chain joins TRBV11-2 to TRBJ2-7; unclear D gene. This CDR3 comprises 15 residues. V was pared by 0 bases and J by 4 bases, with 13 bases between. The germline V gene has CDR1 SGHAT and CDR2 FQNNGV. The CDR3 region is CASSLEFGFGYEQYF. The CDR3 region has the DNA TGTGCCAGCAGCTTAGAATTCGGGTTCGGATACGAGCAGTACTTC.

The chain combines TRBV9 with TRBJ1-6, with 7 bases matching TRBD1. Germline trimming cut 0 bases from V and 7 bases from J; bases unmatched to any gene: 7. The CDR3 loop spans 16 amino acids. Per the germline V gene, CDR1 is SGDLS and CDR2 is YYNGEE. CDR3 loop: CASSVEVGQTNSPLHF. In nucleotides, the CDR3 is TGTGCCAGCAGCGTAGAGGTGGGACAGACAAATTCACCCCTCCACTTT.

The chain recombines TRBV15 with TRBJ1-2; 8 bases agree with TRBD1. Trimming took 0 bases from V and 2 from J; bases not matched to a gene: 5. Looked up from germline, CDR1 is LNHNV and CDR2 is YYDKDF (reference sequence). The length of the CDR3 is 16 residues. In DNA form, the CDR3 reads TGTGCCACCAGCAGAGATGTAGGACAGGGAAACTATGGCTACACCTTC. Translating gives CATSRDVGQGNYGYTF.

The chain employs TRBV6-2 or TRBV6-3 and TRBJ2-1, with D tentatively TRBD1 (6 bases). V lost 5 bases to trimming and J lost 6 bases, with 17 bases between them. The CDR3 sequence is 15 residues long. Germline V gene data show CDR1 as MNHEY and CDR2 as SVGEGT. This CDR3 reads CASSLQGRRANEQFF. The CDR3 DNA reads as TGTGCCAGCAGTCTACAGGGTAGAAGAGCCAATGAGCAGTTCTTC.

The chain couples TRBV30 to TRBJ1-6; 7 positions agree with TRBD1. Germline CDR1 and CDR2: GTSNPN and SVGIG (reference sequence). The CDR3 loop spans 14 amino acids. V was pared by 5 bases and J by 9 bases, with 10 bases of the junction left unmatched. The CDR3 reads CAWLLRGGTSPLHF. CDR3 DNA sequence: TGTGCCTGGCTACTGAGAGGGGGCACTTCACCCCTCCACTTT. The full variable domain, rest sourced from reference TRBV30 and TRBJ1-6, is SQTIHQWPATLVQPVGSPLSLECTVEGTSNPNLYWYRQAAGRGLQLLFYSVGIGQISSEVPQNLSASRPQDRQFILSSKKLLLSDSGFYLCAWLLRGGTSPLHFGNGTRLTVT.

The chain employs TRBV10-3 and TRBJ2-1; TRBD2 matches 10 bases. This CDR3 is built from 15 residues. V gave up 8 bases and J gave up 1 base; unmatched junction bases: 5. Germline CDR1 is ENHRY and CDR2 is SYGVKD. The CDR3, as DNA: TGTGCCATCCAAGATAGCGGGGGGTCCTACAATGAGCAGTTCTTC. Translated: CAIQDSGGSYNEQFF.

Note on this clone: Other DNA sequences from this sample encode an identical CDR3 as well. The chain links TRBV19 to TRBJ2-7; 7 bases map to TRBD1. The CDR3 runs to 14 residues. After removal of 3 bases from V and 0 bases from J, the junction contained 2 bases not matched to a gene. CDR1 and CDR2 from the germline V gene are LNHDA and SQIVND (reference sequence). The CDR3 nucleotides read TGTGCCAGTAGTATCCGGGACAGCTCCTACGAGCAGTACTTC. Protein: CASSIRDSSYEQYF.

The chain carries TRBV12-3 or TRBV12-4 and TRBJ1-2; D is unresolved. The CDR3 consists of 11 residues. V was shortened by 1 base and J by 10 bases, with 7 bases between the two germline ends. The DNA for the CDR3 is TGTGCCAGCAGTTTAGACAGATACTACACCTTC. Amino acids: CASSLDRYYTF.

This chain uses TRBV27 with TRBJ1-6; D ambiguous. CDR1 is MNHEY, CDR2 SMNVEV, per germline (reference sequence). The ends were cut back, 5 bases at V and 12 bases at J, with 11 bases in the middle. This CDR3 has 12 amino acids. The CDR3 sequence: CASSQEGLPLHF. The DNA for the CDR3 is TGTGCCAGCAGTCAAGAGGGTTTACCCCTCCACTTT.

The chain combines TRBV29-1 with TRBJ1-6; 8 nucleotides line up with TRBD1. There are 13 residues in the CDR3. Looked up from germline, CDR1 is SQVTM and CDR2 is ANQGSEA. V shed 4 bases, J shed 8 bases, and the junction held 4 bases outside the gene matches. The CDR3 DNA sequence: TGCAGCGTTGGTCAGGGGGCGGATTCACCCCTCCACTTT. Translating it yields CSVGQGADSPLHF. Based on the CDR3 plus reference TRBV29-1 and TRBJ1-6, the full variable domain is SAVISQKPSRDICQRGTSLTIQCQVDSQVTMMFWYRQQPGQSLTLIATANQGSEATYESGFVIDKFPISRPNLTFSTLTVSNMSPEDSSIYLCSVGQGADSPLHFGNGTRLTVT.

The rearrangement joins TRBV19 to TRBJ2-4; TRBD1 is a possible D gene (6 bases). The CDR3 is 16 residues long. Germline V gives CDR1 LNHDA, CDR2 SQIVND (reference sequence). The germline V and J ends were trimmed by 3 bases and 0 bases, with 12 bases remaining between them. The CDR3 nucleotides are TGTGCCAGTAGTATTCCCGGACAGTTAGCCAAAAACATTCAGTACTTC. The encoded protein is CASSIPGQLAKNIQYF.

This sequence joins TRBV24-1 and TRBJ2-3, with 7 bases that match TRBD1. CDR1 and CDR2 (germline): KGHDR, SFDVKD. This CDR3 region has 16 residues. The junction had 9 bases not matched to a gene; V was cut back by 2 bases and J by 5 bases. In nucleotides, the CDR3 is TGTGCCACCAGTGATTCCCGACGACAGGGAATAGATACGCAGTATTTT. Protein: CATSDSRRQGIDTQYF.

The V call is TRBV14, the J call TRBJ2-7, with 9 bases that match TRBD1. This CDR3 has 15 amino acids. Germline V CDR1 and CDR2: SGHDN, FVKESK. V was clipped by 4 bases and J by 4 bases; unmatched bases: 8. The CDR3 DNA is TGTGCCAGCAGCCGAGCGGGACAGGGAGGATACGAGCAGTACTTC. As protein: CASSRAGQGGYEQYF.

The gene calls are TRBV28 and TRBJ1-5, with unresolved D. Germline-derived CDR1 and CDR2 are MDHEN and SYDVKM. The CDR3 has 14 amino acids. The V gene lost 6 bases and the J gene lost 5 bases, with 14 bases spanning the gap. The CDR3 loop reads CASSAVTADQPQHF. As DNA, the CDR3 is TGTGCCAGCAGCGCTGTCACGGCGGATCAGCCCCAGCATTTT.

This sequence joins TRBV14 and TRBJ1-2; a possible D gene is TRBD1 (5 bases). V lost 1 base and J 7 bases, leaving 10 bases between the germline ends. Germline V gene data show CDR1 as SGHDN and CDR2 as FVKESK. The CDR3 spans 13 residues. The CDR3 loop is CASSQARASGYTF. CDR3 sequence (DNA): TGTGCCAGCAGCCAAGCCAGGGCAAGTGGCTACACCTTC.

This chain uses TRBV5-4 with TRBJ2-2, with 12 bases lining up with TRBD2. Germline trimming cut 4 bases from V and 7 bases from J; bases unmatched to any gene: 11. The CDR3 totals 17 residues. Germline-derived CDR1 and CDR2 are SGHNT and YYREEE (reference sequence). The CDR3 nucleotides read TGTGCCAGCAGCCCTTCTAGCGGGGGGGCGTGGAACGGGGAGCTGTTTTTT. It encodes CASSPSSGGAWNGELFF.

This chain uses TRBV4-1 with TRBJ2-1; D is unclear. Trimming removed 1 base from V and 0 bases from J, with 10 bases in between. The CDR3 runs to 16 residues. Germline V gives CDR1 MGHRA, CDR2 YSYEKL. CDR3 region: CASSQVNLVSYNEQFF. As DNA, the CDR3 is TGCGCCAGCAGCCAAGTGAACTTGGTCTCCTACAATGAGCAGTTCTTC.

The genes are TRBV6-5 and TRBJ1-4; D ambiguous. V lost 5 bases, J lost 0 bases, and 7 bases lay in between. The CDR3 runs 14 residues. Germline V gene data show CDR1 as MNHEY and CDR2 as SVGAGI. This CDR3 reads CASSIGATNEKLFF. The CDR3, as DNA: TGTGCCAGCAGTATCGGGGCAACTAATGAAAAACTGTTTTTT.

The chain is built from TRBV5-1 and TRBJ2-3; 10 bases align to TRBD2. Looked up from germline, CDR1 is SGHRS and CDR2 is YFSETQ. This CDR3 is built from 14 residues. V was pared by 5 bases and J by 4 bases, with 4 bases of the junction left unmatched. The CDR3 DNA reads as TGCGCCAGCAGTTCCGGGACTAGCGCAGATACGCAGTATTTT. The encoded protein is CASSSGTSADTQYF.

The V gene is TRBV5-4, the J gene TRBJ2-5; 8 bases map to TRBD2. The germline gives CDR1 SGHNT, CDR2 YYREEE (reference sequence). V trimming: 4 bases; J trimming: 4 bases; junction bases outside the gene matches: 12. The CDR3 is 16 amino acids. CDR3 coding DNA: TGTGCCAGCAGCCCCGGGGGCGCCGGGGGGGGAGAGACCCAGTACTTC. It specifies CASSPGGAGGGETQYF.

The count of this clone is one. The rearrangement uses TRBV25-1 and TRBJ1-2; 7 positions agree with TRBD1. Germline V gene lookup returns CDR1 MGHDK and CDR2 SYGVNS. Unmatched junction bases numbered 13, after V lost 4 bases and J lost 5 bases. This CDR3 region has 16 residues. CDR3 DNA: TGTGCCAGCAGTGGAGCCCGACAGGGTTTGGGGTATGGCTACACCTTC. This gives the protein CASSGARQGLGYGYTF.

In this sample, this clone turned up a few times. The rearrangement links TRBV5-1 to TRBJ1-1; D is undetermined. Per the germline V gene, CDR1 is SGHRS and CDR2 is YFSETQ. The CDR3 covers 16 residues. Trimming pared 1 base from V and 0 bases from J, leaving 13 bases between. CDR3 protein: CASSLMSGQMNTEAFF. The DNA of the CDR3 is TGCGCCAGCAGCTTGATGAGCGGGCAGATGAACACTGAAGCTTTCTTT.

This clone is a singleton in its sample. The chain carries TRBV5-1 and TRBJ2-7; the D gene is possibly TRBD2 (6 bases). This CDR3 contains 13 residues. Trimming left V 0 bases short and J 6 bases short, with 10 bases between. Germline lookup yields CDR1 SGHRS and CDR2 YFSETQ. The CDR3 protein is CASSLAAGSEQYF. CDR3 DNA sequence: TGCGCCAGCAGCTTGGCGGCGGGAAGCGAGCAGTACTTC.

The chain employs TRBV6-2 or TRBV6-3 and TRBJ2-7; a weak D match, TRBD2 (6 bases). V was shortened by 3 bases and J by 3 bases, with 12 bases between the two germline ends. The length of the CDR3 is 14 residues. Germline V gene sequence: CDR1 MNHEY, CDR2 SVGEGT. CDR3 protein: CASSYLPGVYEQYF. CDR3 in DNA: TGTGCCAGCAGTTATCTCCCGGGGGTCTACGAGCAGTACTTC.

The gene calls are TRBV3-1 (or the pseudogene TRBV3-2) and TRBJ2-7; D unclear. Germline CDR1 reads LGHDT; CDR2 reads YNNKEL (reference sequence). Trimming took off 0 bases at V and 0 bases at J, with 6 bases between the two ends. The CDR3 runs 14 residues. In DNA, the CDR3 is TGTGCCAGCAGCCAAGATAGCCCCTCCTACGAGCAGTACTTC. Residues: CASSQDSPSYEQYF.

The rearrangement joins TRBV5-1 to TRBJ2-7, with D possibly being TRBD1 (6 bases). The V gene's germline CDR1 is SGHRS and CDR2 YFSETQ. V was shortened by 4 bases and J by 0 bases, with 14 bases between the two germline ends. The CDR3 is 15 residues long. CDR3 bases: TGCGCCAGCAGCCCACGGGACACCCTCTCCTACGAGCAGTACTTC. Residues: CASSPRDTLSYEQYF.

The chain has TRBV7-6 and TRBJ1-6; D perhaps matches TRBD1 (6 bases). Germline-derived CDR1 and CDR2 are SGHVS and FNYEAQ. V dropped 4 bases and J dropped 5 bases, with 12 bases sitting between them. The CDR3 consists of 15 residues. CDR3 sequence: CASSSTGSDNSPLHF. The DNA for the CDR3 is TGTGCCAGCAGCTCTACAGGGTCTGATAATTCACCCCTCCACTTT.

This chain links TRBV6-5 with TRBJ1-1, with a tentative D call TRBD1 (5 bases). Trimming cost V 6 bases and J 2 bases, with 10 bases left between them. This CDR3 has 13 residues. Germline CDR1 reads MNHEY; CDR2 reads SVGAGI. CDR3 DNA: TGTGCCAGCAGCAGGGTCCCTAACACTGAAGCTTTCTTT. Its translation is CASSRVPNTEAFF.